This T cell receptor beta chain was profiled in a study of human T cells and chemical hapten exposure. Study-level information: Across samples, TCR yields varied, mostly owing to small differences in pooled library volumes.

Between the trimmed V and J ends, which lost 3 bases and 0 bases, there was a span of 17 bases. CDR1 is SGHTA and CDR2 is FQGNSA in the germline V gene. This CDR3 has 18 residues. Single cDNA molecules in the library carried unique molecular identifiers attached during preparation. Original processing notes: TCR counts had a median of 95,638 per sample and spanned roughly 20,000 to 690,600. TCRdb re-called the RACE reads with MiXCR, one entry per CDR3 protein. TCRdb's processing, not the authors', yielded these V and J calls. In the table there are more than 75,000 distinct CDR3 sequences, 8.6% of which are singletons. The time point denotes: healthy volunteer bleed at 6 weeks. It was unfractionated whole blood from which total RNA was extracted.

The TCR comes from a male donor in good health. Some clones in this sample may be carry-over from other donors' samples. The chain joins TRBV7-2 to TRBJ2-2, with D perhaps TRBD2 (7 bases). Sequencing was carried out using whole blood. The CDR3 reads CASSFHSGGLPNTGELFF. The CDR3 coding sequence is TGTGCCAGCAGCTTCCATTCGGGGGGCTTGCCGAACACCGGGGAGCTGTTTTTT.